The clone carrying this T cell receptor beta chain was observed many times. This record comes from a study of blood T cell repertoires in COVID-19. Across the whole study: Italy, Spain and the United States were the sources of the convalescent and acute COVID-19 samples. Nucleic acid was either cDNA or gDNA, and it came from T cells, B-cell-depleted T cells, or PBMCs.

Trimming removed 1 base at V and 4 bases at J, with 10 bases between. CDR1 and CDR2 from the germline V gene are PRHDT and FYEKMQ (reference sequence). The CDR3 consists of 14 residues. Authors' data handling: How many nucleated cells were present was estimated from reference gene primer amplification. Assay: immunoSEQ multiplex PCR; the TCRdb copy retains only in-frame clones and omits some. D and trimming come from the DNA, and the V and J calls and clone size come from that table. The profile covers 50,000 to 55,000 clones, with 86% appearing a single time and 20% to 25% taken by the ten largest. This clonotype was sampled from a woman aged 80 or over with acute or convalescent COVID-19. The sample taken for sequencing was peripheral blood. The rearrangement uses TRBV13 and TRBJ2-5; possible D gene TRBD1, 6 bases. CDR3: CASSLEGGRETQYF. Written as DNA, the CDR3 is TGTGCCAGCAGCTTAGAAGGGGGACGAGAGACCCAGTACTTC.